This TCR beta chain appears in the sequencing data of a study of response to subunit inactivated influenza vaccine. Study results and limitations: The authors suggested that few new T cells are recruited per seasonal influenza vaccination.

The CDR3 contains 12 residues. Germline V lookup: CDR1 DFQATT, CDR2 SNEGSKA (reference sequence). With 6 bases clipped from V and 5 bases from J, the junction kept 3 bases outside the gene matches. TCRdb called the RT-PCR reads again in MiXCR, with one record for every CDR3 protein. Found here are under 550,000 distinct CDR3 sequences, roughly 8.2% of them singletons; the top ten hold 10% to 15%. This clonotype appeared many times. The antigen is not known. This material consisted of PBMCs from blood, taken roughly 24 months after vaccination. The rearrangement links TRBV20-1 to TRBJ1-5; 8 nucleotides agree with TRBD1. The receptor was isolated from a man between 50 and 70 years old who received an inactivated influenza vaccine. The CDR3 DNA reads TGCAGTGCGGGGACAGGAGATCAGCCCCAGCATTTT. Translation: CSAGTGDQPQHF.